The 32 T cell receptor beta chains below come from one sample, sequenced in a study of cytomegalovirus exposure and HLA in healthy donors. The PCR had 60 Vbeta and 13 Jbeta primers. TCRdb's copy holds only in-frame clones and misses some; the assay was immunoSEQ multiplex PCR. The repertoire consists of about 110,000 clones, with 65% to 80% occurring once and the leading ten covering 5.2%. Material: PBMCs. The origin of the receptors is a female donor in good health and CMV-seropositive.

The J gene is TRBJ2-7, the V gene TRBV5-5; TRBD2 matches 7 bases. The CDR3 length is 14 residues. CDR1 and CDR2 (germline): SGHKS, YYEKEE (reference sequence). V lost 1 base to trimming and J lost 2 bases; unmatched junction nucleotides: 3. CDR3 residues: CASSLRRETYEQYF. The DNA for the CDR3 is TGTGCCAGCAGCTTGCGGCGGGAGACCTACGAGCAGTACTTC. Full variable domain (rest looked up from reference TRBV5-5 and TRBJ2-7): DAGVTQSPTHLIKTRGQQVTLRCSPISGHKSVSWYQQVLGQGPQFIFQYYEKEERGRGNFPDRFSARQFPNYSSELNVNALLLGDSALYLCASSLRRETYEQYFGPGTRLTVT.

The V and J genes are TRBV7-2 and TRBJ1-3; unclear D gene. This CDR3 has 13 residues. With 5 bases removed from V and 0 bases from J, the gap between germline ends came to 5 bases. The germline gives CDR1 SGHTA, CDR2 FQGNSA. The CDR3 sequence is CASSQISGNTIYF. For the CDR3, the DNA is TGTGCCAGCAGCCAAATCTCTGGAAACACCATATATTTT.

The chain joins TRBV6-5 to TRBJ1-1, with D tentatively TRBD1 (5 bases). Germline V CDR1 and CDR2: MNHEY, SVGAGI. The CDR3 is made up of 14 amino acids. Trimming took off 4 bases at V and 3 bases at J, with 12 bases between the two ends. The CDR3 DNA reads TGTGCCAGCAGTTTCAGGGAGCGGGACACTGAAGCTTTCTTT. Encoded protein: CASSFRERDTEAFF.

The chain joins TRBV5-1 to TRBJ2-6; possibly TRBD1 for D (5 bases). Per germline, CDR1 SGHRS and CDR2 YFSETQ. The CDR3 covers 16 residues. V lost 4 bases and J 0 bases, leaving 11 bases between the germline ends. DNA of the CDR3: TGCGCCAGCAGCCCCGACAGCTCCTCTGGGGCCAACGTCCTGACTTTC. It specifies CASSPDSSSGANVLTF.

On this clone itself: Other DNA sequences from this sample encode an identical CDR3 as well. The J gene is TRBJ1-1, the V gene TRBV19; possible D gene TRBD1, 6 bases. Germline CDR1 and CDR2: LNHDA and SQIVND (reference sequence). CDR3 size: 14 residues. V was trimmed by 1 base and J by 2 bases, leaving 8 bases between them. In DNA form, the CDR3 reads TGTGCCAGTAGTATAGGGACAGCCAACACTGAAGCTTTCTTT. Protein product: CASSIGTANTEAFF.

This clone was picked up a small number of times. The chain uses TRBV6-1 and TRBJ2-7; D is possibly TRBD1 (5 bases). This CDR3 contains 15 residues. Trimming took 0 bases from V and 7 from J, leaving 16 bases between them. Germline CDR1 is MNHNS and CDR2 is SASEGT. The CDR3 region is CASSEAGAGYGEQYF. In nucleotides, the CDR3 is TGTGCCAGCAGTGAAGCAGGGGCAGGGTATGGGGAGCAGTACTTC.

This clone has only a few counts. The rearrangement joins TRBV9 to TRBJ1-4, with D unclear. Between the trimmed V and J ends, which lost 3 bases and 8 bases, there was a span of 14 bases. CDR1 SGDLS and CDR2 YYNGEE come from the germline V gene. The CDR3 totals 14 residues. The CDR3 nucleotides are TGTGCCAGCAGCGCCACGCAACGAGGGGAAAAACTGTTTTTT. Translating gives CASSATQRGEKLFF.

The V call is TRBV11-2, the J call TRBJ1-5; tentatively, D is TRBD1 (6 bases). There are 15 residues in the CDR3. With 5 bases removed from V and 5 bases from J, the gap between germline ends came to 16 bases. CDR1 and CDR2 from the germline V gene are SGHAT and FQNNGV. CDR3 DNA sequence: TGTGCCAGCAGCGTCGGCGGACAGATAGATCAGCCCCAGCATTTT. This sequence encodes CASSVGGQIDQPQHF. The whole variable domain, filled in from reference TRBV11-2 and TRBJ1-5, reads EAGVAQSPRYKIIEKRQSVAFWCNPISGHATLYWYQQILGQGPKLLIQFQNNGVVDDSQLPKDRFSAERLKGVDSTLKIQPAKLEDSAVYLCASSVGGQIDQPQHFGDGTRLSIL.

The chain recombines TRBV27 with TRBJ1-2, with 7 bases matching TRBD1. This CDR3 is built from 16 residues. The germline gives CDR1 MNHEY, CDR2 SMNVEV (reference sequence). With 6 bases clipped from V and 0 bases from J, the junction kept 10 bases outside the gene matches. Written as DNA, the CDR3 is TGTGCCAGCAGCGGCTCGGGACAGACAACTAACTATGGCTACACCTTC. Amino acid sequence: CASSGSGQTTNYGYTF.

The chain links TRBV12-5 to TRBJ1-1, with D possibly TRBD1 on 6 matching bases. Trimming took off 2 bases at V and 1 base at J, with 11 bases between the two ends. CDR1 is LGHNT, CDR2 FRNRAP, per germline. CDR3 length: 15 amino acids. The CDR3 loop reads CASGLLATGNTEAFF. CDR3 nucleotides: TGTGCTAGTGGTTTGTTGGCGACAGGGAACACTGAAGCTTTCTTT.

A single count supports this clone. The V and J genes are TRBV27 and TRBJ2-7; 11 nucleotides agree with TRBD2. CDR3 size: 18 residues. CDR1 and CDR2 from the germline V gene are MNHEY and SMNVEV (reference sequence). Losses at the gene ends were 5 bases for V and 6 bases for J; bases not matched to a gene: 18. The CDR3 loop is CASSLPVVAGGPMPEQYF. DNA for the CDR3: TGTGCCAGCAGTCTACCGGTAGTAGCGGGAGGGCCAATGCCCGAGCAGTACTTC.

This clone was detected only a few times. V is TRBV9 and J is TRBJ2-6; the D gene is possibly TRBD2 (6 bases). The ends were cut back, 4 bases at V and 0 bases at J, with 20 bases in the middle. This CDR3 comprises 19 residues. The V gene's germline CDR1 is SGDLS and CDR2 YYNGEE. The chain's CDR3 is CASSPRGDGTYSGANVLTF. CDR3 bases: TGTGCCAGCAGCCCCCGCGGGGACGGGACTTACTCTGGGGCCAACGTCCTGACTTTC.

V gene TRBV11-2 combines with J gene TRBJ2-7; TRBD1 agrees at 7 bases. There are 13 residues in the CDR3. With 6 bases clipped from V and 5 bases from J, the junction kept 7 bases outside the gene matches. Germline lookup yields CDR1 SGHAT and CDR2 FQNNGV. The CDR3 bases are TGTGCCAGCAGTCGTGACAGGGACCACGAGCAGTACTTC. Encoded protein: CASSRDRDHEQYF.

The chain couples TRBV18 to TRBJ1-2; 8 positions agree with TRBD1. The CDR3 is made up of 17 amino acids. Losses at the gene ends were 3 bases for V and 6 bases for J; bases not matched to a gene: 15. CDR1 is KGHSH, CDR2 LQKENI, per germline. CDR3 in amino acids: CASSPRQASGGGDGYTF. Written as DNA, the CDR3 is TGTGCCAGCTCACCGAGACAAGCATCAGGGGGCGGGGATGGCTACACCTTC.

The chain employs TRBV6-5 and TRBJ1-2; the D gene is possibly TRBD1 (5 bases). Trimming took off 0 bases at V and 0 bases at J, with 8 bases between the two ends. The V gene's germline CDR1 is MNHEY and CDR2 SVGAGI. The CDR3 totals 15 residues. The CDR3 DNA is TGTGCCAGCAGTTACTCGCCAGGGACTAACTATGGCTACACCTTC. Translated, it gives CASSYSPGTNYGYTF.

This clone appeared a single time. The chain combines TRBV4-1 with TRBJ2-5; D not certain. Trimming removed 0 bases at V and 4 bases at J, with 12 bases between. The CDR3 runs 15 residues. Germline V CDR1 and CDR2: MGHRA, YSYEKL. The CDR3 region is CASSQDEAKGETQYF. The DNA of the CDR3 is TGCGCCAGCAGCCAAGATGAGGCGAAAGGAGAGACCCAGTACTTC.

This rearrangement joins TRBV28 to TRBJ2-3, with 11 bases that match TRBD2. The V and J ends lost 7 bases and 6 bases, in that order; junction bases with no gene match: 9. CDR1 and CDR2 from the germline V gene are MDHEN and SYDVKM. The CDR3 spans 15 residues. DNA of the CDR3: TGTGCCAGCACCTACCGACTAGCGGGAATGGATACGCAGTATTTT. It codes for CASTYRLAGMDTQYF.

The chain is built from TRBV6-1 and TRBJ1-6; 12 bases are shared with TRBD1. Trimming at V came to 2 bases and at J to 7 bases, leaving 6 bases not matched to a gene. CDR1 and CDR2 (germline): MNHNS, SASEGT. CDR3 length equals 17 residues. The CDR3 sequence: CASSEFGTGGQNSPLHF. For the CDR3, the DNA is TGTGCCAGCAGTGAATTCGGGACAGGGGGCCAAAATTCACCCCTCCACTTT.

The rearrangement links TRBV27 to TRBJ2-4, with D maybe TRBD1 (6 bases). This CDR3 is built from 17 residues. The ends were cut back, 0 bases at V and 9 bases at J, with 21 bases in the middle. Germline CDR1 is MNHEY and CDR2 is SMNVEV (reference sequence). This CDR3 is CASSLSWGQPQGGIQYF. CDR3 sequence (DNA): TGTGCCAGCAGTTTATCATGGGGGCAACCCCAAGGAGGCATTCAGTACTTC.

This chain links TRBV28 with TRBJ2-5; TRBD1 matches 7 bases. The V and J ends lost 4 bases and 6 bases, in that order; junction bases with no gene match: 5. The CDR3 has 13 amino acids. Looked up from germline, CDR1 is MDHEN and CDR2 is SYDVKM. The DNA for the CDR3 is TGTGCCAGCAGTTCCGGGACAGTAAAGACCCAGTACTTC. This gives the protein CASSSGTVKTQYF.

The chain recombines TRBV5-1 with TRBJ2-1; 9 bases map to TRBD2. CDR3 length equals 15 residues. Trimming cost V 4 bases and J 8 bases; bases outside gene matches: 10. Per germline, CDR1 SGHRS and CDR2 YFSETQ. The CDR3 nucleotides read TGCGCCAGCAGCCTGGCCGGGACTAGCCGGGATGAGCAGTTCTTC. Translated: CASSLAGTSRDEQFF.

This chain joins TRBV15 and TRBJ2-2; D ambiguous. Germline V gene sequence: CDR1 LNHNV, CDR2 YYDKDF (reference sequence). The CDR3 loop spans 15 amino acids. V was cut by 0 bases and J by 2 bases, with 7 bases left in between. CDR3 sequence: CATSRENSNTGELFF. In DNA, the CDR3 is TGTGCCACCAGCAGAGAGAACAGTAACACCGGGGAGCTGTTTTTT.

This clone was counted only a few times. This chain links TRBV7-9 with TRBJ1-1, with a tentative D call TRBD1 (6 bases). Trimming left V 6 bases short and J 4 bases short, with 18 bases between. This CDR3 is built from 15 residues. CDR1 is SEHNR, CDR2 FQNEAQ, per germline (reference sequence). The CDR3 nucleotides are TGTGCCAGCAGTGGAGGGGGGGGCGCTTCCACTGAAGCTTTCTTT. Residues: CASSGGGGASTEAFF.

The V call is TRBV29-1, the J call TRBJ1-1; 10 positions agree with TRBD1. CDR3 length: 14 residues. After removal of 6 bases from V and 3 bases from J, the junction contained 7 bases not matched to a gene. Germline V gene data show CDR1 as SQVTM and CDR2 as ANQGSEA. The CDR3 DNA sequence: TGCAGCGTCGGACAGGGGGGAATGTACACTGAAGCTTTCTTT. It translates to CSVGQGGMYTEAFF. The whole variable domain, remainder taken from reference TRBV29-1 and TRBJ1-1, is SAVISQKPSRDICQRGTSLTIQCQVDSQVTMMFWYRQQPGQSLTLIATANQGSEATYESGFVIDKFPISRPNLTFSTLTVSNMSPEDSSIYLCSVGQGGMYTEAFFGQGTRLTVV.

The rearrangement uses TRBV18 and TRBJ2-5; TRBD2 is a possible D gene (5 bases). This CDR3 is built from 16 residues. Trimming took 4 bases from V and 2 from J, leaving 17 bases between them. Per germline, CDR1 KGHSH and CDR2 LQKENI. CDR3 in amino acids: CASSQWGEGRQETQYF. The CDR3 nucleotides are TGTGCCAGCTCACAGTGGGGAGAGGGCCGGCAAGAGACCCAGTACTTC.

The chain links TRBV18 to TRBJ1-1; no firm D call. This CDR3 has 14 amino acids. Germline CDR1 reads KGHSH; CDR2 reads LQKENI. V was shortened by 2 bases and J by 3 bases, with 10 bases between the two germline ends. CDR3 region: CASSPTPTHTEAFF. CDR3 DNA sequence: TGTGCCAGCTCACCAACGCCTACTCACACTGAAGCTTTCTTT.

CDR3 region: CASSHYSGRDPDTQYF. In nucleotides, the CDR3 is TGTGCCAGCAGCCACTATAGCGGGAGGGACCCAGATACGCAGTATTTT. The chain links TRBV11-2 to TRBJ2-3, with 11 bases matching TRBD2. Trimming at V came to 5 bases and at J to 4 bases, leaving 8 bases not matched to a gene. CDR1 is SGHAT and CDR2 is FQNNGV in the germline V gene. The CDR3 has 16 amino acids.

The chain recombines TRBV28 with TRBJ2-3, with 9 bases identical to TRBD2. V was pared by 7 bases and J by 3 bases, with 8 bases of the junction left unmatched. Germline values: CDR1 MDHEN, CDR2 SYDVKM. The CDR3 runs to 15 residues. The CDR3 nucleotides are TGTGCCAGCACCGTGGCGGGAGGGCCGACAGATACGCAGTATTTT. Translation gives CASTVAGGPTDTQYF.

This clone was recorded once. This rearrangement joins TRBV14 to TRBJ1-1; D is unclear. Trimming took off 3 bases at V and 5 bases at J, with 7 bases between the two ends. Germline lookup yields CDR1 SGHDN and CDR2 FVKESK. The length of the CDR3 is 12 residues. CDR3 in amino acids: CASSQWATEAFF. DNA for the CDR3: TGTGCCAGCAGCCAGTGGGCGACTGAAGCTTTCTTT.

The chain combines TRBV7-2 with TRBJ1-1; D unclear. The CDR3 consists of 15 residues. With 0 bases removed from V and 0 bases from J, the gap between germline ends came to 8 bases. Germline V gene data show CDR1 as SGHTA and CDR2 as FQGNSA. This CDR3 reads CASSLASQMNTEAFF. CDR3 DNA: TGTGCCAGCAGCTTAGCGTCCCAAATGAACACTGAAGCTTTCTTT. Full variable domain (remainder filled in from reference TRBV7-2 and TRBJ1-1): GAGVSQSPSNKVTEKGKDVELRCDPISGHTALYWYRQSLGQGLEFLIYFQGNSAPDKSGLPSDRFSAERTGGSVSTLTIQRTQQEDSAVYLCASSLASQMNTEAFFGQGTRLTVV.

The J gene is TRBJ1-3, the V gene TRBV6-5; no firm D call. Trimming removed 2 bases from V and 4 bases from J, with 15 bases in between. This CDR3 contains 16 residues. In germline, CDR1 is MNHEY, CDR2 SVGAGI. CDR3 DNA sequence: TGTGCCAGCAGTTACGGCGGGAGGCCGGCCGGAAACACCATATATTTT. Amino acid sequence: CASSYGGRPAGNTIYF.

This chain uses TRBV7-9 with TRBJ1-5, with D possibly TRBD1 on 5 matching bases. The V end was cut by 1 base, the J end by 0 bases, with 7 bases between. In germline, CDR1 is SEHNR, CDR2 FQNEAQ (reference sequence). The CDR3 is 15 residues long. CDR3 region: CASSLGDSSNQPQHF. CDR3 nucleotides: TGTGCCAGCAGCTTAGGTGACAGTAGCAATCAGCCCCAGCATTTT.